This T cell receptor (beta chain) is from a study of blood T cell repertoires in COVID-19. Produced via immunoSEQ multiplex PCR; TCRdb's table is partial and in-frame only. The data show about 170,000 clones, approximately 91% seen once. V dropped 4 bases and J dropped 5; count of bases not matched to a gene: 7. CDR3 length equals 16 residues. The germline V gene has CDR1 MDHEN and CDR2 SYDVKM. A few counts support this clone. This chain links TRBV28 with TRBJ1-6, with 8 positions matching TRBD1. The receptor's source is a man between 18 and 35 years old with COVID-19, enrolled during active disease. Sequencing used peripheral blood. The CDR3 sequence is CASSSDRGLNNSPLHF. In DNA, the CDR3 is TGTGCCAGCAGTTCAGACAGGGGACTGAATAATTCACCCCTCCACTTT.